This T cell receptor beta chain was retrieved from a study of neurological immune-mediated disorders. TCRdb fed the 5' RACE reads into MiXCR, producing one record per CDR3 protein. The repertoire holds some 89,000 distinct CDR3 sequences, approximately 4.3% seen once, with 5% to 6% in the top ten. This clonotype was seen at least ten times. The CDR3 covers 15 residues. The germline V gene has CDR1 PRHDT and CDR2 FYEKMQ (reference sequence). The germline V and J ends were trimmed by 5 bases and 5 bases, with 16 bases remaining between them. Time point in this sample: longitudinal time-point 3. This chain links TRBV13 with TRBJ2-1; D is undetermined. This clonotype was obtained from a woman aged 60 to 75 with multiple sclerosis. Sequenced input: PBMCs. The CDR3 DNA is TGTGCCAGCAGCGAACCCGGGCAGAAAAACAATGAGCAGTTCTTC. Its translation is CASSEPGQKNNEQFF.